This T cell receptor (beta chain) originates from a study of cytomegalovirus exposure and HLA in healthy donors. Whole-study findings and limits: The investigators catalogued some 150 TCR beta chains as cytomegalovirus-associated.

The CDR3 contains 14 residues. Germline-derived CDR1 and CDR2 are MNHNS and SASEGT. J was trimmed by 2 bases and V by 6 bases; bases with no gene match: 3. Primers included in the PCR were 60 Vbeta and 13 Jbeta primers. Clones were sequenced by immunoSEQ multiplex PCR, and TCRdb holds only the in-frame ones, with some missing. This sample has 73,000 or so clones, with 75% to 90% found just once. As regards this clone: Its antigen is unknown.

This TCR was recovered from a human donor in good health. Material for sequencing was PBMCs. The rearrangement uses TRBV6-1 and TRBJ1-3, with 8 bases that match TRBD1. CDR3 coding DNA: TGTGCCAGCAGGACAGGGGTCCCTGGAAACACCATATATTTT. It translates to CASRTGVPGNTIYF.